One sample yielded the 26 T cell receptor beta chains listed below, sequenced in a study of blood T cell repertoires in COVID-19. Generated by immunoSEQ multiplex PCR, the TCRdb table keeps only in-frame clones and is missing some. The sample consists of about 280,000 clones, approximately 88% of them appearing once. Specimen: PBMCs or T cells enriched from blood (not recorded which). The receptors here all came from a woman aged 25 to 45 who had recovered from COVID-19.

The CDR3 reads CASSPHRSGKNTGELFF. In DNA form, the CDR3 reads TGTGCCAGCAGCCCACACCGCAGCGGGAAGAACACCGGGGAGCTGTTTTTT. The V gene is TRBV7-6, the J gene TRBJ2-2; the match to TRBD2 covers 7 bases. The V segment lost 5 bases and the J segment 1 base; nucleotides outside the gene matches: 10. The CDR3 extends over 17 amino acids. The V gene's germline CDR1 is SGHVS and CDR2 FNYEAQ. Full variable domain (remainder filled in from reference TRBV7-6 and TRBJ2-2): GAGVSQSPRYKVTKRGQDVALRCDPISGHVSLYWYRQALGQGPEFLTYFNYEAQQDKSGLPNDRFSAERPEGSISTLTIQRTEQRDSAMYRCASSPHRSGKNTGELFFGEGSRLTVL.

This clone appeared a single time. This sequence joins TRBV28 and TRBJ1-2; D remains unclear. Between the trimmed V and J ends, which lost 2 bases and 4 bases, there was a span of 11 bases. The germline CDR1 and CDR2 sequences are MDHEN and SYDVKM. The CDR3 is made up of 14 amino acids. Here the CDR3 DNA reads TGTGCCAGCAGTTTAGGTGGAGAGCTCTATGGCTACACCTTC. Residues: CASSLGGELYGYTF.

The gene calls are TRBV2 and TRBJ2-7; 7 bases fit TRBD1. Germline loops: CDR1 SNHLY, CDR2 FYNNEI. The V and J ends lost 6 bases and 0 bases, in that order; junction bases with no gene match: 5. This CDR3 comprises 14 residues. The CDR3, as DNA: TGTGCCAGCAGAATACAGGGGCTCTCCTACGAGCAGTACTTC. Amino acids: CASRIQGLSYEQYF.

This clone was recorded a few times. The chain recombines TRBV3-1 (or the pseudogene TRBV3-2) with TRBJ1-6; the match to TRBD1 covers 8 bases. Germline lookup yields CDR1 LGHDT and CDR2 YNNKEL (reference sequence). The V and J ends lost 2 bases and 10 bases, in that order; junction bases with no gene match: 13. The CDR3 has 17 residues. The CDR3 loop is CASSQRFGQGRGSPLHF. CDR3 DNA: TGTGCCAGCAGCCAACGATTCGGACAGGGCCGAGGGTCACCCCTCCACTTT.

The chain recombines TRBV25-1 with TRBJ2-7; 9 bases are shared with TRBD1. V was clipped by 3 bases and J by 2 bases; unmatched bases: 5. In germline, CDR1 is MGHDK, CDR2 SYGVNS. The CDR3 consists of 15 residues. This CDR3 is CASSDGQGFAYEQYF. CDR3 bases: TGTGCCAGCAGTGATGGACAGGGGTTCGCCTACGAGCAGTACTTC.

J is TRBJ2-5 and V is TRBV7-3; 11 bases align to TRBD1. The CDR3 totals 15 residues. V shed 5 bases and J 5 bases; nucleotides not matched to a gene: 7. CDR1 and CDR2 from the germline V gene are SGHTA and FQGTGA. The CDR3 DNA is TGTGCCAGCAGCATGAGGACAGGGGGCTGGGAGACCCAGTACTTC. Its protein product is CASSMRTGGWETQYF.

Written as DNA, the CDR3 is TGTGCCACCACAGGGTTAGGAGGAGATACGCAGTATTTT. This codes for CATTGLGGDTQYF. This sequence joins TRBV2 and TRBJ2-3, with a possible D match to TRBD1 (6 bases). Trimming removed 10 bases at V and 5 bases at J, with 16 bases between. The V gene's germline CDR1 is SNHLY and CDR2 FYNNEI. The CDR3 is made up of 13 amino acids.

This chain connects TRBV6-1 to TRBJ1-5; D uncertain. The CDR3 runs to 15 residues. V was clipped by 1 base and J by 4 bases, with 11 bases between them. The germline gives CDR1 MNHNS, CDR2 SASEGT. For the CDR3, the DNA is TGTGCCAGCAGTGAAGATAGGCGGGTAAATCAGCCCCAGCATTTT. Amino acids: CASSEDRRVNQPQHF.

The chain combines TRBV6-4 with TRBJ1-1; D gene uncertain. Per the germline V gene, CDR1 is MRHNA and CDR2 is SNTAGT. This CDR3 is built from 14 residues. Trimming took off 3 bases at V and 1 base at J, with 9 bases between the two ends. The CDR3: CASSETAENTEAFF. DNA of the CDR3: TGTGCCAGCAGTGAAACCGCAGAGAACACTGAAGCTTTCTTT.

V is TRBV9 and J is TRBJ2-4, with 9 bases fitting TRBD1. J gave up 1 base and V 8 bases, and 16 bases lay outside the gene matches. This CDR3 has 18 residues. Germline values: CDR1 SGDLS, CDR2 YYNGEE. For the CDR3, the DNA is TGTGCCAGACCGTATGCGGGACAGGGTTACGCGGCCAAAAACATTCAGTACTTC. This encodes CARPYAGQGYAAKNIQYF.

The rearrangement joins TRBV19 to TRBJ1-5, with D maybe TRBD1 (6 bases). Germline loops: CDR1 LNHDA, CDR2 SQIVND (reference sequence). The V and J ends lost 7 bases and 5 bases respectively, with 15 bases between them. The CDR3 totals 14 residues. The CDR3: CASTGGRNDQPQHF. CDR3 in DNA: TGTGCCAGTACGGGGGGGCGGAACGATCAGCCCCAGCATTTT.

The chain is built from TRBV18 and TRBJ1-1, with D possibly being TRBD1 (5 bases). Trimming removed 3 bases from V and 4 bases from J, with 12 bases in between. The CDR3 has 14 residues. Germline V lookup: CDR1 KGHSH, CDR2 LQKENI. The DNA for the CDR3 is TGTGCCAGCTCACCTGGATCTCAGGGCACTGAAGCTTTCTTT. This encodes CASSPGSQGTEAFF.

The chain links TRBV27 to TRBJ2-3, with 16 bases fitting TRBD2. This CDR3 is 17 amino acids long. With 6 bases clipped from V and 0 bases from J, the junction kept 3 bases outside the gene matches. Germline V gives CDR1 MNHEY, CDR2 SMNVEV (reference sequence). CDR3 amino acids: CASRGTSGGASTDTQYF. In DNA form, the CDR3 reads TGTGCCAGCAGGGGGACTAGCGGGGGGGCTAGCACAGATACGCAGTATTTT.

This sequence joins TRBV7-9 and TRBJ1-2, with D tentatively TRBD1 (5 bases). CDR1 is SEHNR and CDR2 is FQNEAQ in the germline V gene (reference sequence). The CDR3 is 13 residues long. Trimming took 0 bases from V and 5 from J, leaving 7 bases between them. Written as DNA, the CDR3 is TGTGCCAGCAGCTTAGCGGCAGGGTATGGCTACACCTTC. This gives the protein CASSLAAGYGYTF.

CDR3: CASSFYFAGTDNTEAFF. The CDR3 DNA follows: TGCGCCAGCAGCTTTTACTTCGCCGGGACAGATAACACTGAAGCTTTCTTT. The chain combines TRBV5-1 with TRBJ1-1; TRBD1 aligns across 7 bases. V gave up 2 bases and J gave up 2 bases; unmatched junction bases: 12. There are 17 residues in the CDR3. Germline lookup yields CDR1 SGHRS and CDR2 YFSETQ.

The chain employs TRBV28 and TRBJ1-5, with D possibly matching TRBD1 (5 bases). V was pared by 4 bases and J by 7 bases, with 17 bases between. The CDR3 spans 15 residues. Germline V gives CDR1 MDHEN, CDR2 SYDVKM. CDR3 sequence: CASSSPPGQGQPQHF. In nucleotides, the CDR3 is TGTGCCAGCAGTTCCCCACCAGGGCAGGGACAGCCCCAGCATTTT. Complete variable domain (other parts from reference TRBV28 and TRBJ1-5): DVKVTQSSRYLVKRTGEKVFLECVQDMDHENMFWYRQDPGLGLRLIYFSYDVKMKEKGDIPEGYSVSREKKERFSLILESASTNQTSMYLCASSSPPGQGQPQHFGDGTRLSIL.

The rearrangement links TRBV11-1 to TRBJ2-5, with 9 bases matching TRBD2. The germline gives CDR1 SGHAT, CDR2 FQDESV (reference sequence). The J segment lost 7 bases and the V segment lost 7 bases, leaving 10 bases of the junction unmatched. The CDR3 runs to 14 residues. The CDR3 is CASTGERAGGTQYF. The CDR3 bases are TGTGCCAGCACCGGGGAGAGAGCGGGAGGGACCCAGTACTTC.

The chain combines TRBV10-2 with TRBJ2-5; D is perhaps TRBD2 (5 bases). Deletions cut 4 bases from V and 4 bases from J, with 10 bases between. CDR1 and CDR2 (germline): WSHSY, SAAADI. The CDR3 runs 13 residues. The CDR3 DNA follows: TGCGCCAGCAGTGGAATAGGAGGAGAGACCCAGTACTTC. It encodes CASSGIGGETQYF.

The chain is built from TRBV6-5 and TRBJ1-2; no clear D gene. CDR3 length: 15 residues. Germline V CDR1 and CDR2: MNHEY, SVGAGI. Trimming shortened V by 6 bases and J by 2 bases, and 16 bases separated the two germline ends. The CDR3, as DNA: TGTGCCAGCAGCCCAGACGGGATAAGGAACTATGGCTACACCTTC. Amino acid sequence: CASSPDGIRNYGYTF.

This chain connects TRBV7-9 to TRBJ2-2, with 9 bases lining up with TRBD2. This CDR3 region has 16 residues. The germline gives CDR1 SEHNR, CDR2 FQNEAQ (reference sequence). After removal of 5 bases from V and 6 bases from J, the junction contained 10 bases not matched to a gene. The CDR3 DNA is TGTGCCAGCAGCCTAAGGCGGGGGGGCTACTCCGGGGAGCTGTTTTTT. Translating gives CASSLRRGGYSGELFF.

This clone has only one observation. J is TRBJ1-2 and V is TRBV4-3; D remains ambiguous. Per the germline V gene, CDR1 is LGHNA and CDR2 is YSLEER. V lost 1 base to trimming and J lost 8 bases, with 8 bases between them. This CDR3 has 12 residues. The CDR3 DNA follows: TGCGCCAGCAGCCAAGGGAGTAGGGGCTACACCTTC. This codes for CASSQGSRGYTF.

J is TRBJ2-7 and V is TRBV7-2; D remains ambiguous. This CDR3 is built from 11 residues. The germline gives CDR1 SGHTA, CDR2 FQGNSA. V dropped 5 bases and J dropped 3 bases, with 5 bases sitting between them. For the CDR3, the DNA is TGTGCCAGCAGCCTATACTACGAGCAGTACTTC. It encodes CASSLYYEQYF.

The V gene is TRBV6-5, the J gene TRBJ2-5; 7 bases are shared with TRBD1. CDR3 size: 14 residues. Germline lookup yields CDR1 MNHEY and CDR2 SVGAGI. Unmatched junction bases numbered 4, after V lost 4 bases and J lost 2 bases. The CDR3 sequence: CASSWGQPQETQYF. The CDR3 DNA is TGTGCCAGCAGTTGGGGACAGCCTCAAGAGACCCAGTACTTC.

The chain uses TRBV24-1 and TRBJ1-5, with 7 bases fitting TRBD1. Losses at the gene ends were 3 bases for V and 6 bases for J; bases not matched to a gene: 7. The CDR3 covers 15 residues. Germline CDR1 reads KGHDR; CDR2 reads SFDVKD. This CDR3 is CATSDPKTGTQPQHF. Written as DNA, the CDR3 is TGTGCCACCAGTGATCCGAAGACAGGGACTCAGCCCCAGCATTTT.

The chain employs TRBV7-9 and TRBJ2-5, with a weak D call TRBD1 (5 bases). Germline V CDR1 and CDR2: SEHNR, FQNEAQ (reference sequence). Trimming took off 1 base at V and 5 bases at J, with 11 bases between the two ends. CDR3 length: 14 residues. The CDR3 nucleotides are TGTGCCAGCAGCTTAGTTCAGGGTTGGGAGACCCAGTACTTC. Residues: CASSLVQGWETQYF.

The V and J genes are TRBV30 and TRBJ2-5; the D gene is possibly TRBD2 (5 bases). The germline V gene encodes CDR1 GTSNPN and CDR2 SVGIG (reference sequence). The CDR3 extends over 16 amino acids. V was shortened by 0 bases and J by 5 bases, with 19 bases between the two germline ends. CDR3 in amino acids: CAWSVVKVASLETQYF. The CDR3 nucleotides are TGTGCCTGGAGTGTAGTAAAAGTAGCTAGCTTGGAGACCCAGTACTTC.